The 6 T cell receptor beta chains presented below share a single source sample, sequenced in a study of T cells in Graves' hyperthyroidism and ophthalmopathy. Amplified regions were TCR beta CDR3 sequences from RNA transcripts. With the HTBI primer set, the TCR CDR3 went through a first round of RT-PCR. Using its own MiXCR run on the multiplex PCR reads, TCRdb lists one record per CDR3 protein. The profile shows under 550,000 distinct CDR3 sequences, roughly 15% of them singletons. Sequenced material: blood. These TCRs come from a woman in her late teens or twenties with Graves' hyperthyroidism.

The CDR3 protein is CASSDTREPEKLFF. The CDR3 DNA follows: TGTGCCAGCAGCGACACCCGGGAACCAGAAAAACTGTTTTTT. The chain is built from TRBV7-9 and TRBJ1-4; D is uncertain. V shed 5 bases and J shed 8 bases, with 15 bases lying between them. This CDR3 has 14 residues. Germline CDR1 and CDR2: SEHNR and FQNEAQ (reference sequence).

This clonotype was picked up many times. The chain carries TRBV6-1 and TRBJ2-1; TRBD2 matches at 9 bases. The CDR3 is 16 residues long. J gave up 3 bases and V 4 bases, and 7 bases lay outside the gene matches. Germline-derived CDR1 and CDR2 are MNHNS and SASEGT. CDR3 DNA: TGTGCCAGCAGTGGCACACTAGCGGGCAGCTACAATGAGCAGTTCTTC. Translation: CASSGTLAGSYNEQFF.

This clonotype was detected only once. CDR3 loop: CASSLGGKGDTEAFF. DNA of the CDR3: TGCGCCAGCAGCTTGGGCGGGAAGGGCGACACTGAAGCTTTCTTT. V usage is TRBV5-1 and J usage is TRBJ1-1; D call uncertain. V lost 0 bases and J 3 bases, leaving 12 bases between the germline ends. Germline CDR1 reads SGHRS; CDR2 reads YFSETQ. This CDR3 has 15 residues.

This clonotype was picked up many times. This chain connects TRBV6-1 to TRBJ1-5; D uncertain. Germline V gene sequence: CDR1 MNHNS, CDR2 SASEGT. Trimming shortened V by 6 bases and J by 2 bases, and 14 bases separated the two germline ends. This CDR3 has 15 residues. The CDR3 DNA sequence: TGTGCCAGCAGAAGCATGGGCGGCGGCAATCAGCCCCAGCATTTT. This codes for CASRSMGGGNQPQHF.

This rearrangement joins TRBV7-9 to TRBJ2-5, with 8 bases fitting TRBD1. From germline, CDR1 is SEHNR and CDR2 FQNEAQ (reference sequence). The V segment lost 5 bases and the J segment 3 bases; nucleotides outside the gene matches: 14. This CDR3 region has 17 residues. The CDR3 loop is CASSPTSGGRVEETQYF. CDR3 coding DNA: TGTGCCAGCAGCCCAACATCAGGGGGCAGGGTAGAAGAGACCCAGTACTTC.

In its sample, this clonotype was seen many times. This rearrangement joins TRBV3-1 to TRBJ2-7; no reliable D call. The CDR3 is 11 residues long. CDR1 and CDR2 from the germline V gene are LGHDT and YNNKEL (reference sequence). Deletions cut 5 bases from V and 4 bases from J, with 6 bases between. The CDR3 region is CASSIQYEQYF. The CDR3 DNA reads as TGTGCCAGCAGCATCCAATACGAGCAGTACTTC.